This is a list of T cell receptor beta chains from one sample in a study of Ad26.COV2.S vaccination and SARS-CoV-2 variants. Only in-frame clones appear in the TCRdb table, and some are missing; sequencing was by immunoSEQ multiplex PCR. The table has a few hundred thousand clones, approximately 89% seen once. Sequenced here: peripheral blood, sampled in a trial of Ad26.COV2.S vaccine versus placebo. Receptor source: a person aged 18-60 years who received the Ad26.COV2.S COVID-19 vaccine or a placebo. Both conserved end residues are trimmed from each CDR3.

V	length	J	CDR3
TRBV5-1	14	TRBJ1-6	ASSLEGLGTYSPLH
TRBV6-1	14	TRBJ1-1	ASSAPLQGQNTEAF
TRBV6-6	12	TRBJ2-7	ASSRGQGADEQY
TRBV12-3/TRBV12-4	11	TRBJ1-1	ASSLGLNTEAF
TRBV30	13	TRBJ2-3	AWSGTGGLSDTQY
TRBV5-8	14	TRBJ2-7	ASTKRQGGGTYEQY
TRBV5-1	11	TRBJ1-1	ASQGQVNTEAF
TRBV14	12	TRBJ2-4	ASSQDVGKNIQY
TRBV14	14	TRBJ2-7	ASSPFATGGTYEQY
TRBV10-3	11	TRBJ1-5	AISESPHQPQH
TRBV10-3	12	TRBJ1-1	AITREWQNTEAF
TRBV5-1	14	TRBJ1-2	ASSLGGTGSAYGYT
TRBV6-2/TRBV6-3	13	TRBJ2-5	ASSSRLAGTETQY
TRBV9	13	TRBJ1-1	ASSVAPPTVTEAF